A selection of T cell receptor beta chains follows, all from one sample in a study of human T cells and chemical hapten exposure. TCRdb independently ran MiXCR on the RACE reads; one entry per CDR3 protein. This sample has around 330,000 distinct CDR3 sequences, with about 5% found just once. Sequencing was performed on whole blood, taken in connection with sensitization to the hapten diphenylcyclopropenone (DPC). Source of these receptors: a young woman with alopecia areata. Some clones in this sample may be carry-over from other donors' samples. The CDR3 runs from the conserved cysteine through the conserved F or W. A D gene is named only where the DNA matches it firmly. Clone size is given as once, few, many, or a class for an expanded clone.

cdr3_aa: CASSELIGTEAFF
cdr3_nt: TGTGCCAGCAGTGAACTAATAGGGACTGAAGCTTTCTTT
v_call: TRBV6-1
j_call: TRBJ1-1
clone_size: many
d_call: -

cdr3_aa: CAISRGESEKLFF
cdr3_nt: TGTGCCATCAGTCGGGGGGAGAGTGAAAAACTGTTTTTT
v_call: TRBV10-3
j_call: TRBJ1-4
clone_size: few
d_call: -

cdr3_aa: CSAEGLAGGYLNNEQFF
cdr3_nt: TGCAGTGCGGAAGGACTAGCGGGGGGCTATTTAAACAATGAGCAGTTCTTC
v_call: TRBV20-1
j_call: TRBJ2-1
clone_size: few
d_call: TRBD2

cdr3_aa: CASSVVASGGAGTDTQYF
cdr3_nt: TGTGCCAGCAGCGTAGTGGCTAGCGGGGGGGCCGGCACAGATACGCAGTATTTT
v_call: TRBV9
j_call: TRBJ2-3
clone_size: many
d_call: TRBD2

cdr3_aa: CSGARGTGNNQPQHF
cdr3_nt: TGCAGTGGGGCTCGGGGGACAGGAAACAATCAGCCCCAGCATTTT
v_call: TRBV20-1
j_call: TRBJ1-5
clone_size: few
d_call: TRBD1

cdr3_aa: CASSLDLGSGGYNEQFF
cdr3_nt: TGTGCCAGCAGCTTAGATCTGGGTAGCGGGGGCTACAATGAGCAGTTCTTC
v_call: TRBV11-2
j_call: TRBJ2-1
clone_size: few
d_call: TRBD2

cdr3_aa: CASRGLAGTDTQYF
cdr3_nt: TGTGCCAGCAGGGGACTAGCGGGGACAGATACGCAGTATTTT
v_call: TRBV3-1
j_call: TRBJ2-3
clone_size: many
d_call: TRBD2

cdr3_aa: CASSLGGLDGYTF
cdr3_nt: TGTGCCAGCAGCTTAGGGGGCCTTGATGGCTACACCTTC
v_call: TRBV7-2
j_call: TRBJ1-2
clone_size: many
d_call: -

cdr3_aa: CASSVREGGTEAFF
cdr3_nt: TGTGCCAGCAGTGTTCGGGAAGGTGGCACTGAAGCTTTCTTT
v_call: TRBV6-1
j_call: TRBJ1-1
clone_size: few
d_call: -

cdr3_aa: CSAFEGIGNQPQHF
cdr3_nt: TGCAGTGCTTTCGAAGGTATCGGCAATCAGCCCCAGCATTTT
v_call: TRBV20-1
j_call: TRBJ1-5
clone_size: many
d_call: -

cdr3_aa: CASSPLREGAFF
cdr3_nt: TGTGCCAGCTCACCCCTCCGGGAAGGGGCTTTCTTT
v_call: TRBV18
j_call: TRBJ1-1
clone_size: many
d_call: -

cdr3_aa: CAISEKRQSYEQYF
cdr3_nt: TGTGCCATCAGTGAGAAGAGACAGTCCTACGAGCAGTACTTC
v_call: TRBV10-3
j_call: TRBJ2-7
clone_size: few
d_call: -

cdr3_aa: CASSYSSATDTQYF
cdr3_nt: TGTGCCAGCAGTTACTCGTCGGCCACAGATACGCAGTATTTT
v_call: TRBV6-6
j_call: TRBJ2-3
clone_size: many
d_call: -

cdr3_aa: CASSYSPNYGYTF
cdr3_nt: TGTGCCAGCAGTTACAGCCCTAACTATGGCTACACCTTC
v_call: TRBV6-5
j_call: TRBJ1-2
clone_size: few
d_call: -